A selection of T cell receptor beta chains follows, all from one sample in a study of CD4+ T cells in melanoma. Sequenced by immunoSEQ multiplex PCR; TCRdb stores in-frame clones only, minus some. This sample has about 140,000 clones; about nine tenths occur once, and the top ten carry approximately 1.5%. These receptors all come from a human donor with melanoma. Each CDR3 is given with its conserved first and last residue. A D gene is named only where the DNA matches it firmly. Size is stated for part of the rows, as once, few or many counts, or as a class when the clone is expanded.

NA | TRBJ1-1 | NA | TRBV19 | CASSINRPMNTEAFF | TGTGCCAGTAGTATAAACAGGCCCATGAACACTGAAGCTTTCTTT
TRBD1 | TRBJ1-5 | NA | TRBV2 | CASSPRGRFGDQPQHF | TGTGCCAGCTCCCCCAGGGGGCGCTTCGGAGATCAGCCCCAGCATTTT
NA | TRBJ2-1 | NA | TRBV11-2 | CASSRTHSSYNEQFF | TGTGCCAGCAGCCGTACACATAGCTCCTACAATGAGCAGTTCTTC
NA | TRBJ2-3 | NA | TRBV5-1 | CASSLNTYRGSDTQYF | TGCGCCAGCAGCTTAAACACCTATCGGGGATCAGATACGCAGTATTTT
NA | TRBJ2-5 | few | TRBV5-1 | CASSLGDKETQYF | TGCGCCAGCAGCTTGGGGGACAAGGAGACCCAGTACTTC
NA | TRBJ2-5 | NA | TRBV5-1 | CASSLDWPQTQYF | TGCGCCAGCAGCTTGGATTGGCCCCAGACCCAGTACTTC
NA | TRBJ1-2 | once | TRBV2 | CASSDQGATNYGYTF | TGTGCCAGCAGTGATCAGGGCGCGACTAACTATGGCTACACCTTC
TRBD2 | TRBJ2-5 | once | TRBV11-2 | CASSPRGQASGGLQETQYF | TGTGCCAGCAGCCCCAGGGGGCAGGCTAGCGGGGGGCTGCAAGAGACCCAGTACTTC
NA | TRBJ2-7 | NA | TRBV11-2 | CASSPTRNEQYF | TGTGCCAGCAGCCCGACCAGGAACGAGCAGTACTTC
NA | TRBJ1-4 | NA | TRBV18 | CASSRKGDPGEKLFF | TGTGCCAGCTCACGTAAGGGGGATCCTGGCGAAAAACTGTTTTTT
NA | TRBJ2-5 | NA | TRBV7-3 | CASSFGPQETQYF | TGTGCCAGCAGCTTCGGACCACAAGAGACCCAGTACTTC
TRBD1 | TRBJ2-2 | NA | TRBV30 | CAWKARGRGLTGELFF | TGTGCCTGGAAAGCTCGCGGCAGGGGGCTTACCGGGGAGCTGTTTTTT
NA | TRBJ1-1 | NA | TRBV5-5 | CASSPRPPEGVSEAFF | TGTGCCAGCAGCCCACGCCCCCCAGAAGGGGTTAGTGAAGCTTTCTTT
NA | TRBJ1-1 | NA | TRBV19 | CASSMGGYVNTEAFF | TGTGCCAGTAGTATGGGGGGTTATGTGAACACTGAAGCTTTCTTT
NA | TRBJ1-1 | once | TRBV7-2 | CASSTPLTEAFF | TGTGCCAGCAGCACCCCCCTCACTGAAGCTTTCTTT
NA | TRBJ2-7 | NA | TRBV2 | CASSSVSYEQYF | TGTGCCAGCAGCAGCGTATCCTACGAGCAGTACTTC
NA | TRBJ1-4 | NA | TRBV14 | CASSQDLGRTMFF | TGTGCCAGCAGCCAAGATCTGGGAAGAACCATGTTTTTT
NA | TRBJ1-2 | NA | TRBV4-1 | CASSQDRASGYTF | TGCGCCAGCAGCCAAGACCGGGCGTCCGGCTACACCTTC
NA | TRBJ2-7 | once | TRBV5-8 | CASSPRRSYEQYF | TGTGCCAGCAGCCCCCGGAGATCGTACGAGCAGTACTTC
TRBD1 | TRBJ1-2 | once | TRBV30 | CAWRGQGSSGYTF | TGTGCCTGGAGGGGACAGGGTTCGAGTGGCTACACCTTC
TRBD2 | TRBJ2-7 | few | TRBV4-2 | CASSETSGGSYEQYF | TGTGCCAGCAGCGAAACTAGCGGGGGCTCCTACGAGCAGTACTTC
NA | TRBJ1-4 | NA | TRBV7-9 | CASSDLGAGINEKLFF | TGTGCCAGCAGCGACCTCGGGGCGGGGATTAATGAAAAACTGTTTTTT
NA | TRBJ2-3 | NA | TRBV6-1 | CASSEASREAWKYF | TGTGCCAGCAGTGAAGCTAGCCGGGAAGCCTGGAAGTATTTT
NA | TRBJ1-2 | NA | TRBV5-1 | CASSLVATVTNYGYTF | TGCGCCAGCAGCTTGGTTGCGACCGTCACTAACTATGGCTACACCTTC
NA | TRBJ2-4 | few | TRBV11-2 | CASSARLKWGIQYF | TGTGCCAGCAGCGCCAGACTAAAATGGGGCATTCAGTACTTC
NA | TRBJ1-1 | once | TRBV7-8 | CASSNRNTEAFF | TGTGCCAGCAGCAATAGGAACACTGAAGCTTTCTTT
NA | TRBJ2-3 | NA | TRBV5-6 | CASSPLGADTQYF | TGTGCCAGCAGCCCACTAGGGGCAGATACGCAGTATTTT
TRBD2 | TRBJ2-1 | once | TRBV2 | CASSALAGSYNEQFF | TGTGCCAGCAGTGCCCTAGCGGGGTCCTACAATGAGCAGTTCTTC
NA | TRBJ2-1 | NA | TRBV18 | CASSLGGSYNEQFF | TGTGCCAGCTCTCTAGGTGGGTCCTACAATGAGCAGTTCTTC
TRBD1 | TRBJ1-6 | NA | TRBV6-1 | CASTWDRADSPLHF | TGTGCCAGTACTTGGGACAGGGCCGATTCACCCCTCCACTTT
NA | TRBJ1-6 | NA | TRBV4-1 | CASRRPGAYNSPLHF | TGCGCCAGCAGGCGCCCGGGGGCTTATAATTCACCCCTCCACTTT
TRBD2 | TRBJ2-1 | NA | TRBV14 | CASSRTSGINEQFF | TGTGCCAGCAGCCGTACTAGCGGGATCAATGAGCAGTTCTTC
NA | TRBJ1-2 | NA | TRBV18 | CASSPGGFRGNGYTF | TGTGCCAGCTCACCAGGGGGTTTCAGGGGTAATGGCTACACCTTC
NA | TRBJ2-3 | NA | TRBV7-6 | CASSLEVTSTDTQYF | TGTGCCAGCAGCTTAGAAGTCACTAGCACAGATACGCAGTATTTT
NA | TRBJ1-1 | NA | TRBV19 | CASSTSHPNTEAFF | TGTGCCAGTAGTACATCTCACCCTAACACTGAAGCTTTCTTT
NA | TRBJ2-7 | NA | TRBV7-8 | CASSLGVGDEQYF | TGTGCCAGCAGCTTAGGGGTGGGGGACGAGCAGTACTTC
NA | TRBJ1-1 | NA | TRBV29-1 | CSASSVNTEAFF | TGCAGCGCTAGTTCTGTTAACACTGAAGCTTTCTTT
TRBD2 | TRBJ2-3 | NA | TRBV5-4 | CASSLTLAGDLTDTQYF | TGTGCCAGCAGCTTGACACTAGCGGGGGACCTCACAGATACGCAGTATTTT
NA | TRBJ1-1 | NA | TRBV5-1 | CASSLEDLMNTEAFF | TGCGCCAGCAGCTTGGAGGATCTCATGAACACTGAAGCTTTCTTT
NA | TRBJ1-6 | NA | TRBV18 | CASSPVHSHQGVDNSPLHF | TGTGCCAGCTCACCCGTCCACTCGCATCAGGGAGTCGATAATTCACCCCTCCACTTT
NA | TRBJ1-5 | NA | TRBV27 | CASDTGNNQPQHF | TGTGCCAGCGACACAGGGAACAATCAGCCCCAGCATTTT
NA | TRBJ2-3 | NA | TRBV11-3 | CASSLSSSSTDTQYF | TGTGCCAGCAGCTTATCGTCTTCCTCCACAGATACGCAATATTTT
TRBD2 | TRBJ2-7 | NA | TRBV18 | CASSPARDYEQYF | TGTGCCAGCTCACCGGCCAGGGACTATGAGCAGTACTTC
NA | TRBJ2-2 | NA | TRBV6-1 | CASSSGANTGELFF | TGTGCCAGCAGCTCGGGAGCGAACACCGGGGAGCTGTTTTTT
TRBD1 | TRBJ2-1 | NA | TRBV5-1 | CASSWGQGAYNEQFF | TGCGCCAGCAGCTGGGGACAGGGGGCCTACAATGAGCAGTTCTTC
NA | TRBJ1-1 | NA | TRBV19 | CASSIVGGGRIIRVTEAFF | TGTGCCAGTAGTATAGTTGGAGGGGGAAGGATCATCCGGGTCACTGAAGCTTTCTTT
NA | TRBJ2-7 | NA | TRBV5-5 | CASSREVSSYEQYF | TGTGCCAGCAGCCGAGAAGTAAGTTCCTACGAGCAGTACTTC
NA | TRBJ2-1 | NA | TRBV5-1 | CASSLFPGSSYNEQFF | TGCGCCAGCAGCTTGTTCCCGGGGAGCTCCTACAATGAGCAGTTCTTC
NA | TRBJ1-1 | NA | TRBV6-1 | CASSSLVSEAFF | TGTGCCAGCAGTTCCTTGGTTTCTGAAGCTTTCTTT
NA | TRBJ2-1 | NA | TRBV29-1 | CSVGPGDEQFF | TGCAGCGTTGGTCCGGGCGATGAGCAGTTCTTC
TRBD1 | TRBJ1-6 | NA | TRBV5-5 | CASSFLGTGDSPLHF | TGTGCCAGCAGCTTCTTAGGGACAGGAGATTCACCCCTCCACTTT